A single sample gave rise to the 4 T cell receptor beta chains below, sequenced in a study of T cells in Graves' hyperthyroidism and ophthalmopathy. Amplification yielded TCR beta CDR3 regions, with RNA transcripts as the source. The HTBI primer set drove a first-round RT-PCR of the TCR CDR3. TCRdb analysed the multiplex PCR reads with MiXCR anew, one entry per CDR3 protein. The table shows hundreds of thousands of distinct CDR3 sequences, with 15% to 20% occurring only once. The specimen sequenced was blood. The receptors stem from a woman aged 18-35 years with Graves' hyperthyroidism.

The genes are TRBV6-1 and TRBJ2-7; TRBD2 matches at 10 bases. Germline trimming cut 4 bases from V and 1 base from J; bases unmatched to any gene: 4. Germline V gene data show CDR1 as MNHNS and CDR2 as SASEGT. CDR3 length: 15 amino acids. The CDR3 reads CASSGTSGVSYEQYF. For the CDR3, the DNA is TGTGCCAGCAGTGGAACTAGCGGGGTATCCTACGAGCAGTACTTC.

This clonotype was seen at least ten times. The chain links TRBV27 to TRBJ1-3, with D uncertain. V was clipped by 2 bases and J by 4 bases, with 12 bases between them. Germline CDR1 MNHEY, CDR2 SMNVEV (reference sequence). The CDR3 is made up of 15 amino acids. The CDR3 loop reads CASSLTYQSGNTIYF. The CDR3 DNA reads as TGTGCCAGCAGTTTAACCTACCAGTCCGGAAACACCATATATTTT.

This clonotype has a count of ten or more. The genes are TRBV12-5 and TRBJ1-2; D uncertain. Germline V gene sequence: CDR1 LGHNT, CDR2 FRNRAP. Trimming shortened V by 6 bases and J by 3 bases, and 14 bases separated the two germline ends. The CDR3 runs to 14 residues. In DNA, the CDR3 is TGTGCTAGTGGCCCCGCAGCAGGCGACTATGGCTACACCTTC. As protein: CASGPAAGDYGYTF.

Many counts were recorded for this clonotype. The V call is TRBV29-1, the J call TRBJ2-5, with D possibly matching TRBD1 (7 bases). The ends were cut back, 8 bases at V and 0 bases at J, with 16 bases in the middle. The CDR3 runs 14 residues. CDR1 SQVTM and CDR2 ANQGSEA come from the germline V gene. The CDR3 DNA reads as TGCAGCTGCGGGGACAGTTGGTACCAAGAGACCCAGTACTTC. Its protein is CSCGDSWYQETQYF.